The sequence of this T cell receptor (beta chain) was determined in a study of blood T cell repertoires in COVID-19. The authors' processing: Estimation of nucleated cell counts was performed using reference gene primer amplification. Profiling relied on immunoSEQ multiplex PCR, and the TCRdb table lists in-frame clones only, not all of them. That table furnishes V, J and clone size, whereas the DNA furnished D and trimming. The sample consists of 50,000 to 70,000 clones, roughly 79% of them appearing once. The CDR3 spans 11 residues. Germline loops: CDR1 SNHLY, CDR2 FYNNEI. The V gene lost 3 bases and the J gene lost 11 bases, with 8 bases spanning the gap.

What was sequenced was peripheral blood. This sequence originates from a man aged 60-69 years with acute or convalescent COVID-19. V usage is TRBV2 and J usage is TRBJ1-5, with D unclear. The CDR3 spells CASSEAKTQHF. The CDR3 DNA reads TGTGCCAGCAGTGAGGCAAAGACCCAGCATTTT.